This entry lists 32 T cell receptor beta chains sequenced from one sample in a study of cytomegalovirus exposure and HLA in healthy donors. Researchers ran the PCR with 60 Vbeta and 13 Jbeta primers. Profiling relied on immunoSEQ multiplex PCR, and the TCRdb table lists in-frame clones only, not all of them. The data contain around 280,000 clones, around 90% of them singletons. Sequencing was carried out using PBMCs. The receptor set was obtained from a woman in her late teens or twenties in good health and CMV-seronegative.

The rearrangement links TRBV9 to TRBJ2-1; D is ambiguous. CDR3 length equals 12 residues. Looked up from germline, CDR1 is SGDLS and CDR2 is YYNGEE. Trimming shortened V by 1 base and J by 7 bases, and 6 bases separated the two germline ends. This chain's CDR3 is CASSVNENEQFF. The CDR3 DNA is TGTGCCAGCAGCGTAAATGAGAATGAGCAGTTCTTC.

The genes are TRBV6-5 and TRBJ2-7; 11 nucleotides align to TRBD2. V shed 5 bases, J shed 0 bases, and the junction held 3 bases outside the gene matches. Germline loops: CDR1 MNHEY, CDR2 SVGAGI. This CDR3 has 15 amino acids. The CDR3 DNA reads as TGTGCCAGCAGTAAGACTAGCGGGGCCTCCTACGAGCAGTACTTC. Its protein is CASSKTSGASYEQYF.

The J gene is TRBJ2-1, the V gene TRBV11-2; D is undetermined. Per germline, CDR1 SGHAT and CDR2 FQNNGV. V shed 3 bases and J shed 7 bases, with 7 bases lying between them. This CDR3 comprises 12 residues. This CDR3 is CASSFSMNEQFF. The CDR3 nucleotides read TGTGCCAGCAGCTTTTCTATGAATGAGCAGTTCTTC.

The chain recombines TRBV5-1 with TRBJ2-3; tentatively, D is TRBD1 (5 bases). CDR1 and CDR2 (germline): SGHRS, YFSETQ. The V end was cut by 0 bases, the J end by 1 base, with 9 bases between. The CDR3 totals 15 residues. The CDR3 DNA reads as TGCGCCAGCAGCTTGGATACAGGAGGCACAGATACGCAGTATTTT. Translation: CASSLDTGGTDTQYF. The whole variable domain, remainder taken from reference TRBV5-1 and TRBJ2-3, is KAGVTQTPRYLIKTRGQQVTLSCSPISGHRSVSWYQQTPGQGLQFLFEYFSETQRNKGNFPGRFSGRQFSNSRSEMNVSTLELGDSALYLCASSLDTGGTDTQYFGPGTRLTVL.

With respect to this clone: Its ends do not fully match the called genes, so a read error is possible. The chain uses TRBV29-1 and TRBJ2-7, with a weak D call TRBD1 (6 bases). The CDR3 sequence is 13 residues long. Germline V lookup: CDR1 SQVTM, CDR2 ANQGSEA. The CDR3 spells CSVEGSGGNRADF. The CDR3 bases are TGCAGCGTTGAAGGATCAGGTGGGAACAGGGCGGACTTC.

V gene TRBV7-9 combines with J gene TRBJ1-1; no firm D call. The CDR3 totals 14 residues. Trimming removed 8 bases at V and 0 bases at J, with 13 bases between. The germline V gene encodes CDR1 SEHNR and CDR2 FQNEAQ (reference sequence). The CDR3 sequence is CASAQAWMNTEAFF. Written as DNA, the CDR3 is TGTGCCAGCGCGCAGGCGTGGATGAACACTGAAGCTTTCTTT.

The chain employs TRBV2 and TRBJ2-7; 7 bases are a match to TRBD1. Looked up from germline, CDR1 is SNHLY and CDR2 is FYNNEI. The CDR3 contains 11 residues. Losses at the gene ends were 7 bases for V and 6 bases for J; bases not matched to a gene: 3. The CDR3 DNA reads as TGTGCCAGCACAAACAGGGGCGAGCAGTACTTC. Protein: CASTNRGEQYF.

The V call is TRBV9, the J call TRBJ1-5, with D possibly matching TRBD1 (5 bases). There are 15 residues in the CDR3. Germline lookup yields CDR1 SGDLS and CDR2 YYNGEE. Trimming cost V 5 bases and J 7 bases, with 19 bases left between them. The CDR3 region has the DNA TGTGCCAGCAGTCCCGCGGGGGTTACGAGCCAGCCCCAGCATTTT. Translating it yields CASSPAGVTSQPQHF.

Remarks on this clone: Compared with germline, one end of the junction differs, possibly owing to a read error. The V call is TRBV7-9, the J call TRBJ1-2, with no clear D. CDR3 size: 13 residues. The germline gives CDR1 SEHNR, CDR2 FQNEAQ (reference sequence). CDR3 in DNA: TGTTCCAGCACTCAGTTGACTAACTATGGCTACACCTTC. It encodes CSSTQLTNYGYTF.

The chain uses TRBV30 and TRBJ1-3; D is uncertain. Germline V CDR1 and CDR2: GTSNPN, SVGIG (reference sequence). Trimming took 3 bases from V and 0 from J, leaving 15 bases between them. This CDR3 region has 16 residues. The CDR3 DNA sequence: TGTGCCTGGAGGGAGGACGACATTTACTCTGGAAACACCATATATTTT. It translates to CAWREDDIYSGNTIYF. The entire variable domain, with the rest obtained from reference TRBV30 and TRBJ1-3, is as follows: SQTIHQWPATLVQPVGSPLSLECTVEGTSNPNLYWYRQAAGRGLQLLFYSVGIGQISSEVPQNLSASRPQDRQFILSSKKLLLSDSGFYLCAWREDDIYSGNTIYFGEGSWLTVV.

The chain joins TRBV10-2 to TRBJ2-7; a weak D match, TRBD2 (6 bases). Germline V lookup: CDR1 WSHSY, CDR2 SAAADI. V lost 7 bases to trimming and J lost 3 bases, with 16 bases between them. CDR3 length equals 14 residues. The CDR3 nucleotides read TGCGCCAGCAAAGTCCCGGGGGTATACTACGAGCAGTACTTC. This sequence encodes CASKVPGVYYEQYF.

The chain links TRBV11-3 to TRBJ2-7; D possibly corresponds to TRBD1 (6 bases). The V gene's germline CDR1 is SGHNT and CDR2 YENEEA. The V end lost 5 bases, the J end lost 3 bases, and 20 bases lay between the germline ends. The CDR3 totals 16 residues. For the CDR3, the DNA is TGTGCCAGCAGCCTACGAGACAGGAAGGCCATCTACGAGCAGTACTTC. The encoded protein is CASSLRDRKAIYEQYF.

This chain uses TRBV7-6 with TRBJ2-1; 10 bases are shared with TRBD1. J gave up 8 bases and V 8 bases, and 9 bases lay outside the gene matches. Germline V gene data show CDR1 as SGHVS and CDR2 as FNYEAQ. The CDR3 sequence is 14 residues long. The CDR3 nucleotides read TGTGCCAGCGCCCGGGACAGGGGCCCGTATGAGCAGTTCTTC. Encoded protein: CASARDRGPYEQFF.

The J gene is TRBJ2-1, the V gene TRBV6-1, with D maybe TRBD1 (6 bases). Per germline, CDR1 MNHNS and CDR2 SASEGT. The CDR3 contains 15 residues. Trimming took off 2 bases at V and 4 bases at J, with 12 bases between the two ends. The CDR3 reads CASSEQGSDYNEQFF. Written as DNA, the CDR3 is TGTGCCAGCAGTGAACAGGGGTCAGATTACAATGAGCAGTTCTTC.

The chain carries TRBV19 and TRBJ2-1; D unclear. The CDR3 has 14 amino acids. Trimming shortened V by 5 bases and J by 2 bases, and 10 bases separated the two germline ends. CDR1 and CDR2 (germline): LNHDA, SQIVND (reference sequence). CDR3 nucleotides: TGTGCCAGTAGTTTTCCTAGAGCCTACAATGAGCAGTTCTTC. Encoded protein: CASSFPRAYNEQFF.

This chain uses TRBV10-3 with TRBJ2-1; tentative D call: TRBD2 (6 bases). The CDR3 is 13 amino acids. Germline lookup yields CDR1 ENHRY and CDR2 SYGVKD. Deletions cut 8 bases from V and 3 bases from J, with 11 bases between. The CDR3 region is CAIAGSIYNEQFF. As DNA, the CDR3 is TGTGCCATCGCGGGGAGCATCTACAATGAGCAGTTCTTC.

This clone has only a few counts. The rearrangement uses TRBV4-1 and TRBJ1-1; D might be TRBD1 (6 bases). Germline V lookup: CDR1 MGHRA, CDR2 YSYEKL. V dropped 4 bases and J dropped 4 bases, with 10 bases sitting between them. CDR3 length: 13 amino acids. CDR3 nucleotides: TGCGCCAGCAGCCCTTGGACAGCCACTGAAGCTTTCTTT. It specifies CASSPWTATEAFF.

V and J are TRBV9 and TRBJ2-7; 14 bases are shared with TRBD2. V lost 2 bases to trimming and J lost 3 bases; unmatched junction nucleotides: 4. The CDR3 has 16 amino acids. Germline lookup yields CDR1 SGDLS and CDR2 YYNGEE. The DNA for the CDR3 is TGTGCCAGCAGCGTGGGACTAGCGGGGGAGAACTACGAGCAGTACTTC. Translating gives CASSVGLAGENYEQYF.

The genes are TRBV9 and TRBJ1-4; D is undetermined. Germline V gene lookup returns CDR1 SGDLS and CDR2 YYNGEE. The CDR3 runs to 12 residues. Trimming cost V 5 bases and J 8 bases, with 10 bases left between them. The DNA of the CDR3 is TGTGCCAGCAGTGTGCCGGGGGAAAAACTGTTTTTT. This sequence encodes CASSVPGEKLFF.

The chain employs TRBV5-4 and TRBJ2-2, with a possible D match to TRBD1 (6 bases). The V end lost 1 base, the J end lost 6 bases, and 16 bases lay between the germline ends. The CDR3 runs to 16 residues. The V gene's germline CDR1 is SGHNT and CDR2 YYREEE (reference sequence). The CDR3 coding sequence is TGTGCCAGCAGCTTGAGGGGGACCCCAGACGCCGGGGAGCTGTTTTTT. Its protein is CASSLRGTPDAGELFF.

The V gene is TRBV30, the J gene TRBJ1-1; D remains unclear. The V gene lost 4 bases and the J gene lost 4 bases, with 13 bases spanning the gap. The CDR3 consists of 13 residues. The germline V gene has CDR1 GTSNPN and CDR2 SVGIG (reference sequence). The CDR3 here is CAWTRGVVTEAFF. The DNA for the CDR3 is TGTGCCTGGACCCGTGGAGTGGTCACTGAAGCTTTCTTT.

The chain couples TRBV15 to TRBJ2-3; unclear D gene. Trimming took off 0 bases at V and 0 bases at J, with 10 bases between the two ends. CDR1 LNHNV and CDR2 YYDKDF come from the germline V gene (reference sequence). The CDR3 consists of 16 residues. The CDR3 DNA is TGTGCCACCAGCAGAGAGGGCGTACGGAGCACAGATACGCAGTATTTT. Its protein product is CATSREGVRSTDTQYF.

The chain joins TRBV2 to TRBJ1-2; TRBD1 is a possible D gene (6 bases). V lost 6 bases and J lost 7, with 18 bases in between. Germline V gene lookup returns CDR1 SNHLY and CDR2 FYNNEI. This CDR3 comprises 14 residues. The CDR3 spells CASSERGTAPGYTF. For the CDR3, the DNA is TGTGCCAGCAGCGAAAGGGGGACGGCCCCTGGCTACACCTTC.

The chain combines TRBV2 with TRBJ1-6; 7 bases match TRBD1. Looked up from germline, CDR1 is SNHLY and CDR2 is FYNNEI. With V trimmed by 10 bases and J by 0 bases, 9 bases remained unmatched. The CDR3 loop spans 16 amino acids. The CDR3 reads CANLEDRPSYNSPLHF. CDR3 nucleotides: TGTGCCAACTTAGAGGACAGGCCCTCCTATAATTCACCCCTCCACTTT. The full variable domain, with the rest looked up from reference TRBV2 and TRBJ1-6, is EPEVTQTPSHQVTQMGQEVILRCVPISNHLYFYWYRQILGQKVEFLVSFYNNEISEKSEIFDDQFSVERPDGSNFTLKIRSTKLEDSAMYFCANLEDRPSYNSPLHFGNGTRLTVT.

This sequence joins TRBV6-4 and TRBJ2-1; 9 bases fit TRBD1. J gave up 8 bases and V 2 bases, and 7 bases lay outside the gene matches. The CDR3 spans 15 residues. Germline V gene sequence: CDR1 MRHNA, CDR2 SNTAGT. The chain's CDR3 is CASSDAGTGLHEQFF. CDR3 nucleotides: TGTGCCAGCAGTGACGCCGGGACAGGGCTTCATGAGCAGTTCTTC.

The chain recombines TRBV5-7 with TRBJ2-7; 7 bases fit TRBD1. TRBV5-7 is an ORF, and what it does is uncertain. Trimming removed 2 bases from V and 4 bases from J; junction bases left unmatched: 12. CDR3 size: 16 residues. CDR3 protein: CASSLQTGTEKYEQYF. The CDR3 coding sequence is TGTGCCAGCAGCTTACAAACCGGGACAGAAAAGTACGAGCAGTACTTC.

The rearrangement uses TRBV9 and TRBJ2-3; D is perhaps TRBD2 (5 bases). Germline CDR1 reads SGDLS; CDR2 reads YYNGEE. Deletions cut 0 bases from V and 1 base from J, with 9 bases between. The CDR3 consists of 15 residues. Here the CDR3 DNA reads TGTGCCAGCAGCGTAGAAGCCGGGGGCACAGATACGCAGTATTTT. This translates into CASSVEAGGTDTQYF.

Of note for this clone: This sample includes further DNA sequences coding for the same CDR3. The chain combines TRBV14 with TRBJ1-2; D is unclear. Germline lookup yields CDR1 SGHDN and CDR2 FVKESK. Trimming removed 0 bases from V and 4 bases from J, with 6 bases in between. The CDR3 has 13 residues. CDR3 sequence reads: CASSQDRGYGYTF. The CDR3 bases are TGTGCCAGCAGCCAAGATCGGGGCTATGGCTACACCTTC.

V usage is TRBV25-1 and J usage is TRBJ1-1, with D uncertain. V lost 6 bases and J 1 base, leaving 6 bases between the germline ends. The germline V gene has CDR1 MGHDK and CDR2 SYGVNS. The CDR3 runs to 12 residues. The CDR3 loop reads CASRKANTEAFF. The CDR3 region has the DNA TGTGCCAGCAGGAAAGCGAACACTGAAGCTTTCTTT.

Regarding this clone: The sample holds other DNA sequences that translate to the same CDR3. V gene TRBV27 combines with J gene TRBJ2-7; 9 bases align to TRBD1. The V segment lost 3 bases and the J segment 2 bases; nucleotides outside the gene matches: 5. The germline gives CDR1 MNHEY, CDR2 SMNVEV (reference sequence). The CDR3 consists of 15 residues. The DNA of the CDR3 is TGTGCCAGCAGTTTGGGACAGGGTGGTCCCTACGAGCAGTACTTC. Protein: CASSLGQGGPYEQYF.

The chain recombines TRBV27 with TRBJ2-1; TRBD2 aligns across 14 bases. Germline CDR1 and CDR2: MNHEY and SMNVEV (reference sequence). The J segment lost 4 bases and the V segment lost 5 bases, leaving 4 bases of the junction unmatched. This CDR3 is built from 16 residues. CDR3 DNA: TGTGCCAGCAGTCCCCGGACTAGCGGGGGGTACAATGAGCAGTTCTTC. It specifies CASSPRTSGGYNEQFF.

The rearrangement uses TRBV10-1 and TRBJ1-1; D is uncertain. Between the trimmed V and J ends, which lost 1 base and 0 bases, there was a span of 6 bases. The germline gives CDR1 WNHNN, CDR2 SYGVQD (reference sequence). CDR3 length: 14 amino acids. The CDR3 here is CASSEYRVNTEAFF. The CDR3 DNA is TGCGCCAGCAGTGAGTACCGAGTGAACACTGAAGCTTTCTTT.